These 21 T cell receptor beta chains originate from one sample sequenced in a study of blood T cell repertoires in COVID-19. Measured with immunoSEQ multiplex PCR; TCRdb has only the in-frame clones, and not every one. Of roughly 420,000 clones listed, 88% are singletons. Specimen: PBMCs or T cells enriched from blood (not recorded which). The receptors stem from a woman aged 25 to 39 with acute COVID-19.

The chain carries TRBV12-3 or TRBV12-4 and TRBJ1-1; 11 bases match TRBD1. Unmatched junction bases numbered 3, after V lost 5 bases and J lost 10 bases. The CDR3 is 12 amino acids. The DNA for the CDR3 is TGTGCCAGCAGTCTCGGGACAGGGGGAGCTTTCTTT. Translating it yields CASSLGTGGAFF.

This chain joins TRBV19 and TRBJ2-1; D might be TRBD1 (6 bases). The germline gives CDR1 LNHDA, CDR2 SQIVND (reference sequence). This CDR3 has 18 residues. Trimming pared 1 base from V and 0 bases from J, leaving 16 bases between. The CDR3 reads CASSIGRRRGSSYNEQFF. CDR3 DNA: TGTGCCAGTAGTATAGGACGTAGAAGGGGGAGCTCCTACAATGAGCAGTTCTTC. Complete variable domain (other parts from reference TRBV19 and TRBJ2-1): DGGITQSPKYLFRKEGQNVTLSCEQNLNHDAMYWYRQDPGQGLRLIYYSQIVNDFQKGDIAEGYSVSREKKESFPLTVTSAQKNPTAFYLCASSIGRRRGSSYNEQFFGPGTRLTVL.

The chain uses TRBV15 and TRBJ2-1; D is unresolved. Germline V CDR1 and CDR2: LNHNV, YYDKDF (reference sequence). This CDR3 has 12 amino acids. V was pared by 0 bases and J by 9 bases, with 6 bases between. The CDR3 is CATSRDRSEQFF. In DNA, the CDR3 is TGTGCCACCAGCAGAGATCGGAGTGAGCAGTTCTTC.

The rearrangement links TRBV29-1 to TRBJ2-7, with 7 bases lining up with TRBD1. V shed 5 bases and J 2 bases; nucleotides not matched to a gene: 12. The CDR3 is 15 amino acids. Germline V gives CDR1 SQVTM, CDR2 ANQGSEA. DNA for the CDR3: TGCAGCGTTCGCCGGGCAAGAGACAGGGCCTACGAGCAGTACTTC. It yields the protein CSVRRARDRAYEQYF.

The CDR3 DNA sequence: TGTGCCAGTAGGACGGACAGGGGTAATCAGCCCCAGCATTTT. Amino acid sequence: CASRTDRGNQPQHF. This sequence joins TRBV19 and TRBJ1-5; 9 nucleotides match TRBD1. CDR1 is LNHDA and CDR2 is SQIVND in the germline V gene (reference sequence). J lost 4 bases, V lost 6 bases, and 4 bases had no gene match. The CDR3 contains 14 residues.

CDR3 loop: CATSEVGGSDGTDTQYF. The CDR3 nucleotides are TGTGCCACCAGTGAGGTTGGAGGGTCAGATGGCACAGATACGCAGTATTTT. The V and J genes are TRBV24-1 and TRBJ2-3, with D tentatively TRBD2 (6 bases). Germline V gene sequence: CDR1 KGHDR, CDR2 SFDVKD. The CDR3 runs to 17 residues. Trimming removed 4 bases from V and 1 base from J, with 17 bases in between.

This clone was found once. This chain links TRBV29-1 with TRBJ1-2, with D perhaps matching TRBD1 (6 bases). Trimming took off 4 bases at V and 1 base at J, with 13 bases between the two ends. The CDR3 is 14 amino acids. Germline CDR1 is SQVTM and CDR2 is ANQGSEA. CDR3 residues: CSVASDRFNYGYTF. The CDR3 DNA is TGCAGCGTTGCCTCGGACAGATTTAACTATGGCTACACCTTC.

The chain couples TRBV13 to TRBJ2-7, with D possibly matching TRBD2 (5 bases). Germline lookup yields CDR1 PRHDT and CDR2 FYEKMQ (reference sequence). The ends were cut back, 1 base at V and 8 bases at J, with 12 bases in the middle. There are 13 residues in the CDR3. CDR3 in amino acids: CASSLVDSGKQYF. CDR3 nucleotide sequence: TGTGCCAGCAGCTTAGTAGACTCGGGAAAGCAGTACTTC.

The chain links TRBV4-1 to TRBJ1-5, with TRBD1 matching over 7 bases. This CDR3 has 16 amino acids. The ends lost 4 bases at V and 4 bases at J; junction bases unmatched: 10. CDR1 and CDR2 (germline): MGHRA, YSYEKL. The CDR3 region is CASSLTGTAGNQPQHF. The DNA of the CDR3 is TGCGCCAGCAGCCTGACCGGGACAGCTGGAAATCAGCCCCAGCATTTT.

V gene TRBV7-8 combines with J gene TRBJ2-7; maybe TRBD2 (5 bases). The CDR3 sequence is 12 residues long. Germline V gene lookup returns CDR1 SGHVS and CDR2 FQNEAQ. V was pared by 5 bases and J by 4 bases, with 9 bases between. CDR3 region: CASSPRAYEQYF. The CDR3 coding sequence is TGTGCCAGCAGCCCGAGGGCTTACGAGCAGTACTTC.

V usage is TRBV28 and J usage is TRBJ1-1, with a weak D call TRBD1 (6 bases). The germline V gene has CDR1 MDHEN and CDR2 SYDVKM. Trimming left V 8 bases short and J 5 bases short, with 12 bases between. This CDR3 region has 12 residues. The DNA for the CDR3 is TGTGCCAGCGAGGGGGTGGAAACTGAAGCTTTCTTT. Its translation: CASEGVETEAFF. The full variable domain, its missing parts supplied by reference TRBV28 and TRBJ1-1, is DVKVTQSSRYLVKRTGEKVFLECVQDMDHENMFWYRQDPGLGLRLIYFSYDVKMKEKGDIPEGYSVSREKKERFSLILESASTNQTSMYLCASEGVETEAFFGQGTRLTVV.

The chain links TRBV19 to TRBJ2-6; TRBD1 agrees at 7 bases. The CDR3 consists of 16 residues. Germline assignment: CDR1 LNHDA and CDR2 SQIVND (reference sequence). The ends lost 2 bases at V and 0 bases at J; junction bases unmatched: 1. The CDR3 nucleotides are TGTGCCAGTAGTATACAGGGGGTCTCTGGGGCCAACGTCCTGACTTTC. This gives the protein CASSIQGVSGANVLTF.

The J gene is TRBJ2-7, the V gene TRBV2; 7 bases map to TRBD1. This CDR3 has 14 residues. V was clipped by 6 bases and J by 5 bases; unmatched bases: 10. Looked up from germline, CDR1 is SNHLY and CDR2 is FYNNEI. The CDR3 DNA follows: TGTGCCAGCAGGGACAGGTACGATTTGGACGAGCAGTACTTC. Translating it yields CASRDRYDLDEQYF.

The chain carries TRBV29-1 and TRBJ1-3, with D hard to call. CDR3 length: 15 amino acids. The germline V and J ends were trimmed by 4 bases and 0 bases, with 13 bases remaining between them. Germline CDR1 is SQVTM and CDR2 is ANQGSEA. The DNA of the CDR3 is TGCAGCGTTGCATGGCCGGGTATCTCTGGAAACACCATATATTTT. Translated: CSVAWPGISGNTIYF.

The chain employs TRBV4-2 and TRBJ1-6; D is ambiguous. V was trimmed by 1 base and J by 0 bases, leaving 10 bases between them. Germline V gene lookup returns CDR1 LGHNA and CDR2 YNFKEQ. This CDR3 region has 17 residues. The CDR3 sequence: CASSQVDTSSYNSPLHF. CDR3 nucleotide sequence: TGTGCCAGCAGCCAAGTAGACACGAGCTCCTATAATTCACCCCTCCACTTT.

V usage is TRBV28 and J usage is TRBJ2-7; D gene uncertain. CDR1 is MDHEN, CDR2 SYDVKM, per germline. Trimming removed 7 bases at V and 2 bases at J, with 15 bases between. This CDR3 spans 14 amino acids. CDR3 nucleotide sequence: TGTGCCAGCACCCCGCAGGCCTTAACCTACGAGCAGTACTTC. Amino acid sequence: CASTPQALTYEQYF.

CDR3 protein: CASSLNYGYTF. The CDR3, as DNA: TGTGCCAGCAGTCTTAACTATGGCTACACCTTC. The chain links TRBV6-2 or TRBV6-3 to TRBJ1-2; D is unclear. The germline CDR1 and CDR2 sequences are MNHEY and SVGEGT. V was trimmed by 5 bases and J by 1 base, leaving 2 bases between them. This CDR3 comprises 11 residues.

The chain has TRBV12-5 and TRBJ1-1, with a possible D match to TRBD1 (6 bases). CDR3 length: 14 residues. Trimming left V 9 bases short and J 7 bases short, with 21 bases between. Germline V gives CDR1 LGHNT, CDR2 FRNRAP. The CDR3 sequence is CASHIIGGPHEAFF. CDR3 coding DNA: TGTGCTAGCCATATAATCGGGGGGCCACATGAAGCTTTCTTT. Full variable domain (remainder filled in from reference TRBV12-5 and TRBJ1-1): DARVTQTPRHKVTEMGQEVTMRCQPILGHNTVFWYRQTMMQGLELLAYFRNRAPLDDSGMPKDRFSAEMPDATLATLKIQPSEPRDSAVYFCASHIIGGPHEAFFGQGTRLTVV.

This chain uses TRBV10-3 with TRBJ1-1; 7 nucleotides agree with TRBD1. The CDR3 consists of 17 residues. Germline-derived CDR1 and CDR2 are ENHRY and SYGVKD. V dropped 0 bases and J dropped 1; count of bases not matched to a gene: 8. The CDR3 nucleotides are TGTGCCATCAGTGAGTCGACGAGGGGGCCTAGGAACACTGAAGCTTTCTTT. This codes for CAISESTRGPRNTEAFF.

J is TRBJ2-7 and V is TRBV9; unclear D gene. The CDR3 length is 15 residues. Trimming removed 0 bases at V and 3 bases at J, with 13 bases between. Germline assignment: CDR1 SGDLS and CDR2 YYNGEE. DNA of the CDR3: TGTGCCAGCAGCGTAGGAGGCGGTCAGAGCTACGAGCAGTACTTC. Residues: CASSVGGGQSYEQYF.

This sequence joins TRBV7-2 and TRBJ1-6; 10 bases align to TRBD1. V shed 4 bases and J 8 bases; nucleotides not matched to a gene: 11. This CDR3 spans 17 amino acids. Germline loops: CDR1 SGHTA, CDR2 FQGNSA. In DNA, the CDR3 is TGTGCCAGCAGCTCGTCCCGGGACAGGGGACGGTATTCACCCCTCCACTTT. Its translation: CASSSSRDRGRYSPLHF.